This T cell receptor (beta chain) was profiled in a study of control samples from healthy donors and cancer patients. Sequenced by immunoSEQ multiplex PCR; TCRdb stores in-frame clones only, minus some. The sample yields approximately 94,000 clones, about 88% seen once. Germline V gene data show CDR1 as LNHDA and CDR2 as SQIVND (reference sequence). This CDR3 is 12 amino acids long. Trimming took 5 bases from V and 6 from J, leaving 5 bases between them. J is TRBJ1-6 and V is TRBV19, with D hard to call. Sequencing used blood. This receptor was identified in a woman aged 45 to 65 in good health. In nucleotides, the CDR3 is TGTGCCAGTAGTTCGGTTAATTCACCCCTCCACTTT. As protein: CASSSVNSPLHF.